The clone carrying this T cell receptor beta chain was seen repeatedly, ten times or more. The sample originates from a study of T cells in Graves' hyperthyroidism and ophthalmopathy. TCR beta CDR3 regions were amplified from RNA transcripts. TCR CDR3 regions were first amplified by RT-PCR with HTBI primers. TCRdb passed the multiplex PCR reads through MiXCR, listing each CDR3 protein once. The sample holds hundreds of thousands of distinct CDR3 sequences, roughly 18% seen once. Germline CDR1 reads MDHEN; CDR2 reads SYDVKM. This CDR3 is 14 amino acids long. V was pared by 7 bases and J by 4 bases, with 2 bases of the junction left unmatched.

The chain links TRBV28 to TRBJ2-3; TRBD2 matches 13 bases. This TCR was recovered from a man aged 50-59 years with Graves' ophthalmopathy. Sample: blood. The CDR3 DNA is TGTGCCAGCAAGGGACTAGCGGGACCAGATACGCAGTATTTT. This gives the protein CASKGLAGPDTQYF. Using reference TRBV28 and TRBJ2-3 for the parts outside the CDR3, the full variable domain is DVKVTQSSRYLVKRTGEKVFLECVQDMDHENMFWYRQDPGLGLRLIYFSYDVKMKEKGDIPEGYSVSREKKERFSLILESASTNQTSMYLCASKGLAGPDTQYFGPGTRLTVL.